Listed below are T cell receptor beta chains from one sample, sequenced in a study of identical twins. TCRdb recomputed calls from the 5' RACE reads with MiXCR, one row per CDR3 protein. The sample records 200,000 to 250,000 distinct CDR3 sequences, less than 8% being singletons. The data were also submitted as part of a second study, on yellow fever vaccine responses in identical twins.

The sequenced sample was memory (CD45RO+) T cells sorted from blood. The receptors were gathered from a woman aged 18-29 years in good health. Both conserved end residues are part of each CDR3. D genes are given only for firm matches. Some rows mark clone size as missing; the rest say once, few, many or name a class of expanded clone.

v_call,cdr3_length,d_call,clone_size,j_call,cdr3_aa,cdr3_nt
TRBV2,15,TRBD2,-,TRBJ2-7,CASSEALMGLAGQYF,TGTGCCAGCAGTGAAGCGCTTATGGGACTAGCCGGGCAGTACTTC
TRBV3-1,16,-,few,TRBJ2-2,CASSQEIPIDTGELFF,TGTGCCAGCAGCCAAGAAATTCCAATCGACACCGGGGAGCTGTTTTTT
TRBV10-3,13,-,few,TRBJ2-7,CAISESGYHEQYF,TGTGCCATCAGTGAGTCGGGGTACCACGAGCAGTACTTC
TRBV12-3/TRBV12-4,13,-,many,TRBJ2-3,CASLRARVDTQYF,TGTGCCAGCCTCAGGGCGCGGGTAGATACGCAGTATTTT
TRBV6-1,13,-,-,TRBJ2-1,CASIGASLYEQFF,TGTGCCAGCATCGGGGCGTCTCTCTATGAGCAGTTCTTC
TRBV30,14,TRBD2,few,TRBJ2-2,CAFRLAGDTGELFF,TGTGCCTTCAGACTAGCGGGGGACACCGGGGAGCTGTTTTTT
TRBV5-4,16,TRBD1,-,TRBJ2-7,CASSLVLGQGTTRQYF,TGTGCCAGCAGCTTGGTTTTAGGACAGGGGACCACGAGGCAGTACTTC
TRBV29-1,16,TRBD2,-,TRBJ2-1,CSAPNPSGSTYNEQFF,TGCAGCGCCCCGAATCCTAGCGGGAGTACCTACAATGAGCAGTTCTTC
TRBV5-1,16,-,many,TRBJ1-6,CASSLETQGVDSPLHF,TGCGCCAGCAGCTTGGAAACTCAGGGAGTAGATTCACCCCTCCACTTT
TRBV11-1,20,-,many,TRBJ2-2,CASSPGAGTTVLTNTGELFF,TGTGCCAGCAGCCCGGGGGCCGGGACTACCGTCCTTACGAACACCGGGGAGCTGTTTTTT
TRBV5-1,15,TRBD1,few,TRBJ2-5,CASSPGTGEGETQYF,TGCGCCAGCAGCCCCGGGACAGGGGAAGGGGAGACCCAGTACTTC
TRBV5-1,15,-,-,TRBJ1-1,CASSLGVGIGTEAFF,TGCGCCAGCAGCTTGGGTGTGGGGATTGGGACTGAAGCTTTCTTT
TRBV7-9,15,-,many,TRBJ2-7,CASSVVGAHNYEQYF,TGTGCCAGCAGCGTAGTTGGTGCCCACAACTACGAGCAGTACTTC
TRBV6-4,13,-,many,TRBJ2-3,CASSKKPTDTQYF,TGTGCCAGCAGCAAAAAACCCACAGATACGCAGTATTTT
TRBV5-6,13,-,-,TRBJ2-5,CASSFSRAETQYF,TGTGCCAGCAGCTTCTCCCGCGCGGAGACCCAGTACTTC
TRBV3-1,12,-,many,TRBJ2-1,CASSQAEGEQFF,TGTGCCAGCAGCCAGGCGGAGGGTGAGCAGTTCTTC
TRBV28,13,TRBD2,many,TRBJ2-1,CASKREGYNEQFF,TGTGCCAGCAAGCGGGAGGGCTACAATGAGCAGTTCTTC
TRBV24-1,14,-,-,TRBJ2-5,CATSDRTKQETQYF,TGTGCCACCAGTGACCGGACAAAACAAGAGACCCAGTACTTC
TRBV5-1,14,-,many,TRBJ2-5,CASSLEDSTETQYF,TGCGCCAGCAGCTTGGAGGATAGTACAGAGACCCAGTACTTC
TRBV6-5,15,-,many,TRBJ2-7,CASSSMGTQSYEQYF,TGTGCCAGCAGTTCCATGGGGACTCAATCCTACGAGCAGTACTTC
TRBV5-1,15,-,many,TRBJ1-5,CASSLDGRVRQPQHF,TGCGCCAGCAGCTTGGACGGCAGGGTTAGGCAGCCCCAGCATTTT
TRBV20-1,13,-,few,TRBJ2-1,CSVGSGRNNEQFF,TGCAGTGTAGGAAGCGGTCGGAACAATGAGCAGTTCTTC
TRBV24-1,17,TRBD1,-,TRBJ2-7,CATSDPRMGQGANEQYF,TGTGCCACCAGTGATCCCCGGATGGGACAGGGGGCGAATGAGCAGTACTTC
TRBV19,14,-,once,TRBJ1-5,CASSMKVRNQPQHF,TGTGCCAGTAGTATGAAGGTGAGAAATCAGCCCCAGCATTTT
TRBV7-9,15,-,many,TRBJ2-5,CASSLVRDTQETQYF,TGTGCCAGCAGCTTAGTTCGGGACACCCAAGAGACCCAGTACTTC
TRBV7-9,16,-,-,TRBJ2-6,CASSLAVHSGANVLTF,TGTGCCAGCAGCTTAGCGGTACACTCTGGGGCCAACGTCCTGACTTTC
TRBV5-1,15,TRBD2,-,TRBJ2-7,CASTPQTSGGYEQYF,TGCGCCAGCACCCCTCAGACTAGCGGGGGCTACGAGCAGTACTTC
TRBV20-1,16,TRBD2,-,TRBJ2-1,CCANSPSGGDYNEQFF,TGCTGCGCTAACTCCCCTAGCGGGGGGGACTACAATGAGCAGTTCTTC
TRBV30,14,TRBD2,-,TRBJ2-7,CAWSGLAGAREQYF,TGTGCCTGGAGTGGACTAGCGGGAGCTCGAGAGCAGTACTTC
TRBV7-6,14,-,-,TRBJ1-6,CASAQSAYNSPLHF,TGTGCCAGCGCGCAGAGTGCCTATAATTCACCCCTCCACTTT
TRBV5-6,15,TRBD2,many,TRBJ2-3,CASSFAAGSTDTQYF,TGTGCCAGCAGCTTTGCAGCGGGGAGCACAGATACGCAGTATTTT
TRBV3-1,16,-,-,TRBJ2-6,CASSEDRISGANVLTF,TGTGCCAGCAGCGAAGATAGGATCTCTGGGGCCAACGTCCTGACTTTC
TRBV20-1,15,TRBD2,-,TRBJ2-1,CSAPRTSGVYNEQFF,TGCAGTGCTCCACGGACTAGCGGGGTCTACAATGAGCAGTTCTTC
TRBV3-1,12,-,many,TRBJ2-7,CASGNNAYEQYF,TGTGCCAGCGGCAATAATGCGTACGAGCAGTACTTC
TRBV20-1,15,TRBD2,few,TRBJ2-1,CSARDSGRLLSGQFF,TGCAGTGCTAGAGATAGCGGGAGACTTCTGAGCGGGCAGTTCTTC
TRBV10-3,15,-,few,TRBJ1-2,CAISEVQGTLYGYTF,TGTGCCATCAGTGAGGTTCAGGGGACACTCTATGGCTACACCTTC
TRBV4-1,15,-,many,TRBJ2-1,CASSQEEVGYNEQFF,TGCGCCAGCAGCCAAGAAGAGGTTGGTTACAATGAGCAGTTCTTC
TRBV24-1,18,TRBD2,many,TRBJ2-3,CATSDWTSGRDATDTQYF,TGTGCCACCAGTGATTGGACTAGCGGGAGGGACGCGACAGATACGCAGTATTTT
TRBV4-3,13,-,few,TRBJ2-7,CASSQGATYEQYF,TGCGCCAGCAGCCAAGGGGCAACCTACGAGCAGTACTTC
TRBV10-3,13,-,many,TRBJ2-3,CAIGIQGTDTQYF,TGTGCCATCGGAATCCAGGGCACAGATACGCAGTATTTT
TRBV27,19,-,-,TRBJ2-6,CASSLSPPGAISGANVLTF,TGTGCCAGCAGTTTATCCCCCCCGGGGGCAATCTCTGGGGCCAACGTCCTGACTTTC
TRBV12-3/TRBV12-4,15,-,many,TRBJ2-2,CASSETGLQAGELFF,TGTGCCAGCAGCGAGACGGGACTCCAAGCCGGGGAGCTGTTTTTT
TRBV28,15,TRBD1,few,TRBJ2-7,CASRRDRGLSYEQYF,TGTGCCAGCAGACGGGACAGGGGGCTATCCTACGAGCAGTACTTC
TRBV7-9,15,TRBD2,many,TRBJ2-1,CASSFLAGGTNEQFF,TGTGCCAGCAGCTTTCTAGCGGGAGGGACTAATGAGCAGTTCTTC
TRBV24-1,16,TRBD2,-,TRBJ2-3,CATSDPGRGATDTQYF,TGTGCCACCAGTGACCCCGGGAGGGGAGCTACAGATACGCAGTATTTT
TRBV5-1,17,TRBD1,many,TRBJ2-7,CASSLGSTGVSSYEQYF,TGCGCCAGCAGCTTGGGCTCGACAGGGGTCAGCTCCTACGAGCAGTACTTC
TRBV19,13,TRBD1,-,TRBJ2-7,CASSGTANYEQYF,TGTGCCAGTTCCGGGACAGCGAACTACGAGCAGTACTTC
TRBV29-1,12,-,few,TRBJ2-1,CTSGLPRGEQFF,TGTACCTCGGGACTTCCTCGGGGTGAGCAGTTCTTC
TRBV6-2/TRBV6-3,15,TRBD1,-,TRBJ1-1,CASSWTGFISTEAFF,TGTGCCAGCAGTTGGACAGGGTTCATCAGCACTGAAGCTTTCTTT
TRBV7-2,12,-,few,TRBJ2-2,CAIQKGTGELFF,TGTGCCATACAGAAGGGGACCGGGGAGCTGTTTTTT
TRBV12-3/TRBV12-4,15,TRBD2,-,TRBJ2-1,CASRPGGTGSHEQFF,TGTGCCAGCCGCCCGGGGGGGACCGGTTCCCATGAGCAGTTCTTC